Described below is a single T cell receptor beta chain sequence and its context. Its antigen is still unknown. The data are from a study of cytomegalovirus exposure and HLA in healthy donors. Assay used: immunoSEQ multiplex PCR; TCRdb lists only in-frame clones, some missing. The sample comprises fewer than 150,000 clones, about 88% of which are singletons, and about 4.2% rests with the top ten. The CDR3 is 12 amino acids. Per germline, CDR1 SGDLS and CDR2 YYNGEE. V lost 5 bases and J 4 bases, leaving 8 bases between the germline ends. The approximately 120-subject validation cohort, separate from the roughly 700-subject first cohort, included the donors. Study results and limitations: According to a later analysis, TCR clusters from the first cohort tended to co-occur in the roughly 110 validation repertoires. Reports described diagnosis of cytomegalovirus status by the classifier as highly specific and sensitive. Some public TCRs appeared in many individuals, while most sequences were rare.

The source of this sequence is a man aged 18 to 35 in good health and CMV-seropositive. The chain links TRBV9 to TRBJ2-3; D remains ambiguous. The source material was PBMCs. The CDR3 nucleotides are TGTGCCAGCAGTCCAGCGTCAGATACGCAGTATTTT. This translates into CASSPASDTQYF.